Listed below are T cell receptor beta chains from one sample, sequenced in a study of CD8 T cells in Susac syndrome. TCRdb re-called the immunoSEQ multiplex PCR reads through MiXCR, storing one row per CDR3 protein. The table includes 150,000 to 200,000 distinct CDR3 sequences, over 85% detected once. Material for sequencing was CD4+ T cells from PBMCs. The source is a human donor with multiple sclerosis. CDR3s include the opening cysteine and the closing phenylalanine or tryptophan. Each record gives: clone size, D gene, J gene, V gene, CDR3 length, CDR3 protein, CDR3 DNA. A D gene is named only where the DNA matches it firmly. A clone size is listed for some rows: how often the clone was seen (once, few, many), or a class if it is expanded.

NA,NA,TRBJ1-2,TRBV18,13,CASSPSEDYGYTF,TGTGCCAGCTCACCATCGGAGGATTATGGCTACACCTTC
few,NA,TRBJ1-5,TRBV29-1,13,CSAQDSSNQPQHF,TGCAGCGCCCAGGACAGTAGCAATCAGCCCCAGCATTTT
NA,NA,TRBJ2-6,TRBV2,13,CASSVRGANVLTF,TGTGCCAGCAGTGTACGGGGGGCCAACGTCCTGACTTTC
NA,TRBD2,TRBJ2-2,TRBV5-1,15,CASSLELAATGELFF,TGCGCCAGCAGCTTGGAGCTAGCGGCTACCGGGGAGCTGTTTTTT
NA,TRBD2,TRBJ2-7,TRBV27,15,CASSNRLAARGEQYF,TGTGCCAGCAGCAATAGGCTAGCGGCTAGGGGAGAGCAGTACTTC
few,TRBD1,TRBJ2-7,TRBV30,14,CAFGAGTGVHEQYF,TGTGCTTTTGGGGCTGGGACAGGGGTTCACGAGCAGTACTTC
NA,NA,TRBJ2-3,TRBV7-2,14,CASSWRANTDTQYF,TGTGCCAGCAGCTGGAGGGCCAACACAGATACGCAGTATTTT
once,NA,TRBJ1-4,TRBV28,14,CASSSPQGHEKLFF,TGTGCCAGCAGTTCGCCCCAGGGACATGAAAAACTGTTTTTT
NA,NA,TRBJ1-5,TRBV2,12,CASASVNQPQHF,TGTGCCAGCGCCAGCGTGAATCAGCCCCAGCATTTT
NA,TRBD1,TRBJ1-4,TRBV20-1,14,CSARGTVEAEKLFF,TGCAGTGCTAGGGGGACAGTTGAAGCTGAAAAACTGTTTTTT
NA,TRBD2,TRBJ2-3,TRBV7-3,15,CASSARGGRTDTQYF,TGTGCCAGCAGCGCCCGGGGGGGACGCACAGATACGCAGTATTTT
NA,TRBD1,TRBJ1-2,TRBV5-6,16,CASSLVGQAWNYGYTF,TGTGCCAGCAGCTTGGTTGGACAGGCCTGGAACTATGGCTACACCTTC
NA,NA,TRBJ2-5,TRBV7-8,11,CASSPVETQYF,TGTGCCAGCAGCCCTGTAGAGACCCAGTACTTC
NA,NA,TRBJ2-3,TRBV7-3,14,CASSLMSGTDTQYF,TGTGCCAGCAGCTTAATGAGCGGCACAGATACGCAGTATTTT
NA,NA,TRBJ2-6,TRBV14,15,CASSFQLSGANVLTF,TGTGCCAGCAGCTTTCAATTATCTGGGGCCAACGTCCTGACTTTC
NA,NA,TRBJ1-1,TRBV12-3/TRBV12-4,13,CASSPFRQIEAFF,TGTGCCAGCAGCCCCTTCAGACAGATTGAAGCTTTCTTT
NA,TRBD2,TRBJ2-1,TRBV6-1,17,CASSEGTSGSGGNEQFF,TGTGCCAGCAGTGAAGGGACTAGCGGGAGTGGTGGAAATGAGCAGTTCTTC
few,NA,TRBJ2-1,TRBV11-2,15,CASSLLRGAFNEQFF,TGTGCCAGCAGCCTCCTTCGGGGGGCGTTTAATGAGCAGTTCTTC
NA,NA,TRBJ1-1,TRBV30,15,CAWGGYGAGNTEAFF,TGTGCCTGGGGGGGTTACGGGGCGGGGAACACTGAAGCTTTCTTT
NA,NA,TRBJ2-3,TRBV3-1,16,CASSQLAGALGDTQYF,TGTGCCAGCAGCCAACTGGCGGGGGCCCTTGGAGATACGCAGTATTTT
NA,NA,TRBJ2-7,TRBV6-5,13,CASSYTTAYEQYF,TGTGCCAGCAGTTACACGACAGCCTACGAGCAGTACTTC
once,NA,TRBJ2-3,TRBV28,17,CASSPWGADRGADTQYF,TGTGCCAGCAGTCCCTGGGGGGCCGACCGCGGGGCAGATACGCAGTATTTT
NA,NA,TRBJ1-1,TRBV27,13,CASRGHWNTEAFF,TGTGCCAGCAGGGGACATTGGAACACTGAAGCTTTCTTT
NA,TRBD2,TRBJ2-7,TRBV7-2,14,CASSLERGVGEQYF,TGTGCCAGCAGCTTGGAGCGGGGGGTTGGCGAGCAGTACTTC
NA,NA,TRBJ2-2,TRBV18,13,CASSPQGTGELFF,TGTGCCAGCTCACCACAGGGAACCGGGGAGCTGTTTTTT
NA,TRBD2,TRBJ2-1,TRBV7-3,15,CASSRTSDSYNEQFF,TGTGCCAGCAGCCGTACTAGCGACTCCTACAATGAGCAGTTCTTC
once,NA,TRBJ1-6,TRBV5-1,13,CASSSTDNSPLHF,TGCGCCAGCAGCTCTACGGATAATTCACCCCTCCACTTT
NA,NA,TRBJ2-5,TRBV4-1,16,CASSQEWKVYSETQYF,TGCGCCAGCAGCCAAGAGTGGAAGGTCTATAGTGAGACCCAGTACTTC
NA,TRBD1,TRBJ1-6,TRBV12-3/TRBV12-4,14,CASSPRQGNSPLHF,TGTGCCAGCAGCCCGAGACAGGGAAATTCACCCCTCCACTTT
NA,NA,TRBJ1-5,TRBV24-1,16,CATSDGRDRRDQPQHF,TGTGCCACCAGTGATGGGCGAGACAGAAGGGATCAGCCCCAGCATTTT
NA,TRBD1,TRBJ2-2,TRBV6-1,16,CASREPGTANTGELFF,TGTGCCAGCAGGGAGCCCGGGACAGCGAACACCGGGGAGCTGTTTTTT
NA,NA,TRBJ2-7,TRBV27,15,CASSFRPGRNYEQYF,TGTGCCAGCAGTTTCCGTCCCGGCCGGAACTACGAGCAGTACTTC